This entry lists 19 T cell receptor beta chains sequenced from one sample in a study of T-cell reconstitution after alpha-beta-depleted transplantation in children. Unique molecular identifiers were used in preparing the TCRbeta library. A single record per CDR3 protein comes from TCRdb applying MiXCR to the PCR reads. The table has 15,000 to 20,000 distinct CDR3 sequences, around 12% seen once. The sample consisted of PBMCs, mostly from graft donor cells, taken 180 days after TCRalphabeta/CD19-depleted stem cell transplant. These receptors were obtained from a boy in the first two years of life who had a stem cell transplant for Wiskott-Aldrich syndrome, so the T cells may come from the graft donor.

This clonotype showed up just a few times. The chain uses TRBV15 and TRBJ2-1; TRBD2 matches 8 bases. The length of the CDR3 is 16 residues. CDR1 LNHNV and CDR2 YYDKDF come from the germline V gene (reference sequence). V gave up 1 base and J gave up 5 bases; unmatched junction bases: 7. CDR3 region: CATSRGSGRLNNEQFF. CDR3 in DNA: TGTGCCACCAGCAGAGGGAGCGGGAGACTGAACAATGAGCAGTTCTTC.

The chain carries TRBV7-6 and TRBJ2-5; 8 bases agree with TRBD1. Germline lookup yields CDR1 SGHVS and CDR2 FNYEAQ. With V trimmed by 5 bases and J by 5 bases, 10 bases remained unmatched. The CDR3 consists of 15 residues. CDR3 bases: TGTGCCAGCAGCCCCCAGGCGACAGGGGCTGAGACCCAGTACTTC. Translation: CASSPQATGAETQYF.

This clonotype was seen only a few times. The chain recombines TRBV5-1 with TRBJ2-1; 7 nucleotides line up with TRBD2. V gave up 5 bases and J gave up 2 bases; unmatched junction bases: 13. The CDR3 length is 17 residues. The germline gives CDR1 SGHRS, CDR2 YFSETQ. CDR3 protein: CASSHPLADRTYNEQFF. The CDR3 region has the DNA TGCGCCAGCAGTCACCCGCTAGCGGACCGTACCTACAATGAGCAGTTCTTC.

This clonotype was counted at least ten times. The V and J genes are TRBV6-5 and TRBJ1-6; no clear D gene. The V gene lost 3 bases and the J gene lost 6 bases, with 15 bases spanning the gap. There are 16 residues in the CDR3. Germline lookup yields CDR1 MNHEY and CDR2 SVGAGI. The CDR3 sequence: CASSYYKEWVNSPLHF. In DNA form, the CDR3 reads TGTGCCAGCAGTTATTATAAGGAGTGGGTTAATTCACCCCTCCACTTT.

Ten or more counts support this clonotype. This chain connects TRBV5-1 to TRBJ2-1, with 10 bases that match TRBD2. CDR1 is SGHRS and CDR2 is YFSETQ in the germline V gene. The trim removed 2 bases at V and 2 bases at J, leaving 4 bases unmatched. This CDR3 comprises 16 residues. The CDR3 is CASSFLTSGTYNEQFF. The CDR3 DNA reads TGCGCCAGCAGCTTCTTAACTAGCGGGACCTACAATGAGCAGTTCTTC.

This clonotype was seen at least ten times. The V call is TRBV28, the J call TRBJ1-1; D perhaps matches TRBD1 (5 bases). V was shortened by 5 bases and J by 4 bases, with 20 bases between the two germline ends. The CDR3 extends over 16 amino acids. CDR1 MDHEN and CDR2 SYDVKM come from the germline V gene. The CDR3 DNA reads as TGTGCCAGCAGTCTCCCCGGGGGGGATCGGGCCACTGAAGCTTTCTTT. Translating it yields CASSLPGGDRATEAFF.

This clonotype was picked up many times. The chain employs TRBV11-2 and TRBJ2-7; the D call may be TRBD1 or TRBD2 (5 bases each). CDR3 length: 14 amino acids. CDR1 is SGHAT and CDR2 is FQNNGV in the germline V gene. Trimming left V 4 bases short and J 2 bases short, with 12 bases between. CDR3 in DNA: TGTGCCAGCAGCTCCAATAGGGGAGCCTACGAGCAGTACTTC. Amino acid sequence: CASSSNRGAYEQYF.

This chain uses TRBV6-1 with TRBJ2-5, with D maybe TRBD1 (5 bases). Germline V gene data show CDR1 as MNHNS and CDR2 as SASEGT. The ends were cut back, 6 bases at V and 1 base at J, with 9 bases in the middle. This CDR3 region has 13 residues. CDR3 nucleotide sequence: TGTGCCAGCAGGCACAGGCCCCAAGAGACCCAGTACTTC. Translated: CASRHRPQETQYF.

This clonotype was counted many times. The J gene is TRBJ1-6, the V gene TRBV11-2; TRBD1 is a possible D gene (5 bases). The V gene lost 5 bases and the J gene lost 7 bases, with 15 bases spanning the gap. The CDR3 covers 15 residues. CDR1 and CDR2 from the germline V gene are SGHAT and FQNNGV. The CDR3 DNA is TGTGCCAGCAGCCAAACTTGGGGGGACAATTCACCCCTCCACTTT. Protein product: CASSQTWGDNSPLHF.

This clonotype was seen only a few times. The junction departs from the called germline gene at one end, perhaps through a read error. The chain is built from TRBV18 and TRBJ2-3, with 8 bases identical to TRBD2. Germline assignment: CDR1 KGHSH and CDR2 LQKENI. The CDR3 extends over 15 amino acids. CDR3 sequence reads: CASSPWRTSTDTQYF. In nucleotides, the CDR3 is TGTGCCAGCTCACCATGGAGGACTAGCACCGATACGCAGTATTTT.

This clonotype has a count of ten or more. This rearrangement joins TRBV5-5 to TRBJ1-1; D remains unclear. The germline V gene has CDR1 SGHKS and CDR2 YYEKEE (reference sequence). V was trimmed by 0 bases and J by 0 bases, leaving 6 bases between them. This CDR3 has 14 amino acids. The CDR3 nucleotides read TGTGCCAGCAGCTTGGGGCGGGTGAACACTGAAGCTTTCTTT. This sequence encodes CASSLGRVNTEAFF.

This clonotype came up many times. V gene TRBV6-5 combines with J gene TRBJ2-3, with 9 bases matching TRBD2. The junction had 3 bases not matched to a gene; V was cut back by 10 bases and J by 1 base. Germline CDR1 MNHEY, CDR2 SVGAGI. The CDR3 is 13 residues long. This CDR3 is CAIQREGTDTQYF. CDR3 sequence (DNA): TGTGCCATACAGCGGGAGGGCACAGATACGCAGTATTTT.

By share of the sample, this clonotype is medium-sized (0.01 to 0.1%). The V gene is TRBV7-9, the J gene TRBJ2-1, with D perhaps assigned TRBD1 or TRBD2 (5 bases each). Germline CDR1 reads SEHNR; CDR2 reads FQNEAQ (reference sequence). Trimming removed 1 base at V and 6 bases at J, with 10 bases between. The CDR3 loop spans 14 amino acids. The CDR3 DNA follows: TGTGCCAGCAGCTTAGGCAGGGAGCGCAATGAGCAGTTCTTC. Translation: CASSLGRERNEQFF.

This clonotype was seen at least ten times. The chain combines TRBV7-9 with TRBJ1-3, with D unclear. CDR1 is SEHNR and CDR2 is FQNEAQ in the germline V gene (reference sequence). This CDR3 has 16 residues. V shed 4 bases and J shed 0 bases, with 13 bases lying between them. This CDR3 reads CASSYDRFPSGNTIYF. The CDR3 DNA follows: TGTGCCAGCAGCTACGACCGATTCCCCTCTGGAAACACCATATATTTT.

The rearrangement uses TRBV7-2 and TRBJ2-2; D perhaps matches TRBD2 (6 bases). The V and J ends lost 5 bases and 1 base respectively, with 11 bases between them. This CDR3 spans 15 amino acids. Per germline, CDR1 SGHTA and CDR2 FQGNSA. Written as DNA, the CDR3 is TGTGCCAGCAGCAAGGGCGGGAAGAACACCGGGGAGCTGTTTTTT. It yields the protein CASSKGGKNTGELFF.

This chain joins TRBV9 and TRBJ2-7; tentatively, D is TRBD1 (6 bases). V lost 3 bases and J 2 bases, leaving 9 bases between the germline ends. The CDR3 has 13 amino acids. The V gene's germline CDR1 is SGDLS and CDR2 YYNGEE. As DNA, the CDR3 is TGTGCCAGCAGCGGGTCAGGGGCCTACGAGCAGTACTTC. Protein sequence: CASSGSGAYEQYF.

At least ten counts were recorded for this clonotype. The chain has TRBV28 and TRBJ2-2, with 10 bases matching TRBD1. CDR1 and CDR2 from the germline V gene are MDHEN and SYDVKM. Germline trimming cut 4 bases from V and 6 bases from J; bases unmatched to any gene: 5. The CDR3 totals 15 residues. The CDR3 here is CASSYRDRGPGELFF. The CDR3 bases are TGTGCCAGCAGTTACCGGGACAGGGGTCCCGGGGAGCTGTTTTTT.

This clonotype was picked up a small number of times. The genes are TRBV7-2 and TRBJ1-2; a possible D gene is TRBD1 (5 bases). Germline V gene sequence: CDR1 SGHTA, CDR2 FQGNSA. The CDR3 has 13 amino acids. V lost 5 bases and J lost 4, with 11 bases in between. CDR3 DNA sequence: TGTGCCAGCAGCCTGGGGCGCGCCTATGGCTACACCTTC. Protein: CASSLGRAYGYTF. Full variable domain (outside the CDR3, taken from reference TRBV7-2 and TRBJ1-2): GAGVSQSPSNKVTEKGKDVELRCDPISGHTALYWYRQSLGQGLEFLIYFQGNSAPDKSGLPSDRFSAERTGGSVSTLTIQRTQQEDSAVYLCASSLGRAYGYTFGSGTRLTVV.

This clonotype was counted at least ten times. The chain couples TRBV28 to TRBJ1-1; D ambiguous. Germline V gives CDR1 MDHEN, CDR2 SYDVKM. The CDR3 length is 13 residues. The germline V and J ends were trimmed by 10 bases and 9 bases, with 21 bases remaining between them. The CDR3 reads CATSAGSWQKAFF. DNA of the CDR3: TGTGCCACCTCTGCGGGCAGTTGGCAAAAAGCTTTCTTT.